Sequencing of this T cell receptor beta chain was carried out in a study of T cells after yellow fever vaccination. At the level of the study: SMART-Seq v4 Ultra Low Input prepared libraries from low-cell fractions. The study, taken as a whole, reports: Weaker, the secondary response peaked sooner, at day 5 versus 15. Boosting was followed by the reappearance of most primary-vaccination clones (around 96% CD4, about 88% CD8).

This clonotype turned up a few times. The antigen is not known. Template switching with 5'RACE generated the TCR cDNA and added a universal primer site and UMIs. TCRdb reprocessed the 5' RACE reads with MiXCR, giving one entry per CDR3 protein. This sample has a few hundred thousand distinct CDR3 sequences, with 5.5% to 8.5% found just once. The CDR3 is 14 residues long. Germline CDR1 and CDR2: SGHNT and YYREEE (reference sequence). J lost 3 bases, V lost 0 bases, and 0 bases had no gene match. This clonotype was obtained from a man younger than 45 who received the YFV17D yellow fever vaccine. The sequencing here drew on CD4+ T cells sorted from PBMCs, taken on the day of the yellow fever booster vaccination. This sequence joins TRBV5-4 and TRBJ2-3, with TRBD2 matching over 8 bases. CDR3 sequence reads: CASSLGLATDTQYF. The CDR3 DNA is TGTGCCAGCAGCTTGGGACTAGCGACAGATACGCAGTATTTT. The whole variable domain, filled in from reference TRBV5-4 and TRBJ2-3, reads ETGVTQSPTHLIKTRGQQVTLRCSSQSGHNTVSWYQQALGQGPQFIFQYYREEENGRGNFPPRFSGLQFPNYSSELNVNALELDDSALYLCASSLGLATDTQYFGPGTRLTVL.